This TCR beta chain is from a study of response to subunit inactivated influenza vaccine. Germline loops: CDR1 MNHEY, CDR2 SVGEGT. The CDR3 totals 13 residues. V gave up 0 bases and J gave up 7 bases, with 7 bases separating them. Overall study results and limits: T cells newly recruited by each seasonal influenza vaccination are few, the authors suggested.

A single record per CDR3 protein comes from TCRdb applying MiXCR to the RT-PCR reads. Of about 650,000 distinct CDR3 sequences in the sample, roughly 15% were seen once. A few counts support this clonotype. Its specificity is not known. The source is a man aged 50 to 60 who received an inactivated influenza vaccine. The chain recombines TRBV6-2 or TRBV6-3 with TRBJ2-1; D is ambiguous. The sequenced sample was PBMCs from blood, obtained approximately 15 days before vaccination. The CDR3 DNA follows: TGTGCCAGCAGTTACTCGGCGGATAATGAGCAGTTCTTC. As protein: CASSYSADNEQFF.